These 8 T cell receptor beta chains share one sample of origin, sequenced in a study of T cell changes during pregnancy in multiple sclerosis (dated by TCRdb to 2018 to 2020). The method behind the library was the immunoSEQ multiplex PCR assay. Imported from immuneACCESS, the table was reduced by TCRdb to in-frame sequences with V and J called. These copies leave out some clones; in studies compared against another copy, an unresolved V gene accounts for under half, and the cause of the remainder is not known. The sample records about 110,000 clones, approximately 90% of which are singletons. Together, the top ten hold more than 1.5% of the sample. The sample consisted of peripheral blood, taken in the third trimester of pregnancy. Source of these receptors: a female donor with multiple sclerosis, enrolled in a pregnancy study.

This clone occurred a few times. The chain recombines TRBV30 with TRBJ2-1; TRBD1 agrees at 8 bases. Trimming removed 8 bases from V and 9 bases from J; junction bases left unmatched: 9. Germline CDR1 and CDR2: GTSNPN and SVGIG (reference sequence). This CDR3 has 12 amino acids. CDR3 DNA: TGTGCCAGTTCCTCCGGGACAGGTGAGCAGTTCTTC. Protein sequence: CASSSGTGEQFF. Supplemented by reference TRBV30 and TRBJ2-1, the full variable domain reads SQTIHQWPATLVQPVGSPLSLECTVEGTSNPNLYWYRQAAGRGLQLLFYSVGIGQISSEVPQNLSASRPQDRQFILSSKKLLLSDSGFYLCASSSGTGEQFFGPGTRLTVL.

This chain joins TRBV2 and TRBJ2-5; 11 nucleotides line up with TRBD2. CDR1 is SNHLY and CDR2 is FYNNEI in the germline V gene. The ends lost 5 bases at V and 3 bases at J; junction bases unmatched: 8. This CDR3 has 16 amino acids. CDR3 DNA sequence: TGTGCCAGCAGTTCTGCGGCTAGCGGGGGGAAAGAGACCCAGTACTTC. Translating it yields CASSSAASGGKETQYF.

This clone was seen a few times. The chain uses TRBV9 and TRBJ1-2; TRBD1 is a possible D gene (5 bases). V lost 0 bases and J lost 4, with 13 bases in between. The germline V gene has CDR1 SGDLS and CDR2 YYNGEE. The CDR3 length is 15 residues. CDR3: CASSVAAQAPYGYTF. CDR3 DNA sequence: TGTGCCAGCAGCGTAGCCGCACAGGCCCCCTATGGCTACACCTTC.

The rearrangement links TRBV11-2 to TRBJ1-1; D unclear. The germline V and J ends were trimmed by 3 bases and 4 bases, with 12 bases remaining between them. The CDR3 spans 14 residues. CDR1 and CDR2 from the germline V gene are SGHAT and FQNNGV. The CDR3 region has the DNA TGTGCCAGCAGCTTTGACATCGGTATCACTGAAGCTTTCTTT. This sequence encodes CASSFDIGITEAFF.

CDR3 sequence: CASSLVAGVSYEQYF. CDR3 in DNA: TGCGCCAGCAGCTTGGTTGCGGGTGTCTCCTACGAGCAGTACTTC. This sequence joins TRBV5-1 and TRBJ2-7; perhaps TRBD2 as D (5 bases). CDR1 and CDR2 from the germline V gene are SGHRS and YFSETQ. The V gene lost 0 bases and the J gene lost 0 bases, with 10 bases spanning the gap. This CDR3 spans 15 amino acids.

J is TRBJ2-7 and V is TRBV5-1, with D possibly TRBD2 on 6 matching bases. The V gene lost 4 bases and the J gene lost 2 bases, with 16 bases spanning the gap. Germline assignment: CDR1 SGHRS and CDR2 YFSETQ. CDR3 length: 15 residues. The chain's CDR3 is CASSLDVGSTYEQYF. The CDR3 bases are TGCGCCAGCAGCCTCGATGTCGGGAGTACCTACGAGCAGTACTTC.

The CDR3 DNA is TGTGCCAGCAGGGTTAGCGGAACCGGGGAGCTGTTTTTT. Amino acids: CASRVSGTGELFF. This chain links TRBV11-3 with TRBJ2-2; maybe TRBD2 (6 bases). Germline lookup yields CDR1 SGHNT and CDR2 YENEEA. This CDR3 is 13 amino acids long. V lost 6 bases and J 5 bases, leaving 10 bases between the germline ends.

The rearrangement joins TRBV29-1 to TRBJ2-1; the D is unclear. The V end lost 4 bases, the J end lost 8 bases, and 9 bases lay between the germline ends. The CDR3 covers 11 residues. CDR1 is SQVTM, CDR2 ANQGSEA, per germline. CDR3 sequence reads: CSVVSVDEQFF. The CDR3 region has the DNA TGCAGCGTTGTGTCGGTCGATGAGCAGTTCTTC.